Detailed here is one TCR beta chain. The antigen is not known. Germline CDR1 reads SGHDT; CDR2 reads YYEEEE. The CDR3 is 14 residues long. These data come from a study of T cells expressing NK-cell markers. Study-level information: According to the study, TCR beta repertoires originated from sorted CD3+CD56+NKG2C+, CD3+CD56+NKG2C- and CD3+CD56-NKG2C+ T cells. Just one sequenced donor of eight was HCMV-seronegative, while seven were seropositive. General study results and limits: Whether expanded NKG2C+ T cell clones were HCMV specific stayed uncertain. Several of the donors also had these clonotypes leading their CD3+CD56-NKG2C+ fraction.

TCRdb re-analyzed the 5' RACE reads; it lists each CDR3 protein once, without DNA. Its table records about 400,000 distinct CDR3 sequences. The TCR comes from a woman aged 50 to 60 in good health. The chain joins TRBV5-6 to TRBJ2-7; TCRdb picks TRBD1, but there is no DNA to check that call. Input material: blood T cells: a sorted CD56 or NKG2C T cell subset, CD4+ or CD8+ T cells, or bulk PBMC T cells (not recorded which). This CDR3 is CASTPAQETYEQYF. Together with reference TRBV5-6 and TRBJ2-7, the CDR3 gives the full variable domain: DAGVTQSPTHLIKTRGQQVTLRCSPKSGHDTVSWYQQALGQGPQFIFQYYEEEERQRGNFPDRFSGHQFPNYSSELNVNALLLGDSALYLCASTPAQETYEQYFGPGTRLTVT.